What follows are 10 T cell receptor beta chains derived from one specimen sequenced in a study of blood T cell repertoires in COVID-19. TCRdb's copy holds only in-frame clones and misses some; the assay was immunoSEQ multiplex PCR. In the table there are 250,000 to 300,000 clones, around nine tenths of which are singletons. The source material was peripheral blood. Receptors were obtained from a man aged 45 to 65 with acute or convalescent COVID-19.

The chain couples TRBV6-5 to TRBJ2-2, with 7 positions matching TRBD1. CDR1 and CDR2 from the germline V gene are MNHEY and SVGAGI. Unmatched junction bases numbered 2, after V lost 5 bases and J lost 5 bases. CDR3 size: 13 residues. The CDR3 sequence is CASSRGQTGELFF. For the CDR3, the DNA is TGTGCCAGCAGTCGGGGACAGACCGGGGAGCTGTTTTTT.

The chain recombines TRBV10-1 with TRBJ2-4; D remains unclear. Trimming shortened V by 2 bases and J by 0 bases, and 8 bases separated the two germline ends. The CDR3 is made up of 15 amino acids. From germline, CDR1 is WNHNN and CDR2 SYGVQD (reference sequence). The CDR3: CASSEVAGAKNIQYF. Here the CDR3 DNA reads TGCGCCAGCAGTGAGGTTGCAGGAGCCAAAAACATTCAGTACTTC.

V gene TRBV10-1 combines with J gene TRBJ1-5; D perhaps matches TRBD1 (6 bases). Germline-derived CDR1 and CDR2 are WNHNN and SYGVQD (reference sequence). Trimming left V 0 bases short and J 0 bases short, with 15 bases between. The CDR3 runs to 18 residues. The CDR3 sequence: CASSESSRGPDSNQPQHF. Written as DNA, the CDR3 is TGCGCCAGCAGTGAGTCGAGCAGGGGCCCAGATAGCAATCAGCCCCAGCATTTT.

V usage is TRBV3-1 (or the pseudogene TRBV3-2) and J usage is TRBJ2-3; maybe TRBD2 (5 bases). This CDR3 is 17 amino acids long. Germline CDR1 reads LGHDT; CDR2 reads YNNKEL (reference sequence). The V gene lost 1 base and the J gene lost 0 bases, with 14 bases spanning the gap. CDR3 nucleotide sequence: TGTGCCAGCAGCCAAGTCTCTAGCAGCTATAGCACAGATACGCAGTATTTT. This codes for CASSQVSSSYSTDTQYF.

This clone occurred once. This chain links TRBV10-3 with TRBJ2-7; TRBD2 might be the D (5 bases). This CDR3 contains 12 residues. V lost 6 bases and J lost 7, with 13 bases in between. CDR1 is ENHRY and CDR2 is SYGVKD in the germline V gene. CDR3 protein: CAISPPRGEQYF. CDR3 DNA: TGTGCCATCAGCCCCCCCCGGGGTGAGCAGTACTTC.

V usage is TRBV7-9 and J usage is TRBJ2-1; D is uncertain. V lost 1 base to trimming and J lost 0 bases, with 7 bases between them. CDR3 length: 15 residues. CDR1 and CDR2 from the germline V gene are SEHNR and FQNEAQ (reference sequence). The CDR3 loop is CASSLDPSSYNEQFF. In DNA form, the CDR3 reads TGTGCCAGCAGCTTAGACCCGAGCTCCTACAATGAGCAGTTCTTC.

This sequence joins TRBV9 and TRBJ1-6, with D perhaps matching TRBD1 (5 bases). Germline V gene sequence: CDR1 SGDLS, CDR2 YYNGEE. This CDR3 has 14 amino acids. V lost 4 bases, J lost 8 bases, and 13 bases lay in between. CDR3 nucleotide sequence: TGTGCCAGCAGCACTACCGGGGGGGATTCACCCCTCCACTTT. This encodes CASSTTGGDSPLHF.

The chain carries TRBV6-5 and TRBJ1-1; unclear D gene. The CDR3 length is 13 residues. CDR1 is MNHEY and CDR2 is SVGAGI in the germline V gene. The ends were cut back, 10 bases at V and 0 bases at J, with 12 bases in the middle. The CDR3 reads CATFEGMNTEAFF. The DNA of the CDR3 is TGTGCCACTTTTGAGGGAATGAACACTGAAGCTTTCTTT.

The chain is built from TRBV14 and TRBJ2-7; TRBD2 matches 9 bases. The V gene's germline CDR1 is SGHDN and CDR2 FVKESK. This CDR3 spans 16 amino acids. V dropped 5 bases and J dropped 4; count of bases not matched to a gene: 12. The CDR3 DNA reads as TGTGCCAGCAGCTGGAGCCGAGCGGGGGGCCATTACGAGCAGTACTTC. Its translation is CASSWSRAGGHYEQYF.

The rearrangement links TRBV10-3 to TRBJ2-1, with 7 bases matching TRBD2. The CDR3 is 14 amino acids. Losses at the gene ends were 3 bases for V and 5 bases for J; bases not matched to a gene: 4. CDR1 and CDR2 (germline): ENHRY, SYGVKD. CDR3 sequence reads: CAISDGGGHNEQFF. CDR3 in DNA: TGTGCCATCAGTGACGGCGGGGGACACAATGAGCAGTTCTTC.